The clone carrying this TCR beta chain appeared a few times. Treatment noted: oral pan-JAK inhibitor, 5-10 mg twice daily. This record comes from a study of CD8+ T cells in alopecia areata. Reverse transcription of extracted RNA yielded cDNA, which provided the sequencing template. Profiling relied on immunoSEQ multiplex PCR, and the TCRdb table lists in-frame clones only, not all of them. Among about 180,000 clones listed, approximately 50% were seen once. V lost 6 bases to trimming and J lost 4 bases, with 15 bases between them. This CDR3 is 15 amino acids long. Germline values: CDR1 SNHLY, CDR2 FYNNEI.

The clonotype comes from a human donor with alopecia areata. V and J are TRBV2 and TRBJ2-2; D might be TRBD1 (5 bases). The specimen was CD8+ T cells sorted from blood, collected around week 54, from a patient treated with tofacitinib. The CDR3 bases are TGTGCCAGCAGCTGGTCCTTGACAGCCACCGGGGAGCTGTTTTTT. Translation gives CASSWSLTATGELFF.